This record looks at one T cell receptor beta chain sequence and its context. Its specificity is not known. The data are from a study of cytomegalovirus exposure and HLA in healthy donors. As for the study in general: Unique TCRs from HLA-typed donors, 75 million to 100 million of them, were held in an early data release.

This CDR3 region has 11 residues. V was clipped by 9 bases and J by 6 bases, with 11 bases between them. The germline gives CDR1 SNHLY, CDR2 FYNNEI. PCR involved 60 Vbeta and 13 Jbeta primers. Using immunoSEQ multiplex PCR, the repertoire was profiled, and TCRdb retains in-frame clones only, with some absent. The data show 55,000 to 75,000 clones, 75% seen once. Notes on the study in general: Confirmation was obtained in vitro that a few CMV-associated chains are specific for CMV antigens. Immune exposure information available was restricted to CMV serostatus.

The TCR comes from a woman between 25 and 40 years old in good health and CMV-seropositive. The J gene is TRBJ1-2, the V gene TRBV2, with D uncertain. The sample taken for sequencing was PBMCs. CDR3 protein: CARVTSDGYTF. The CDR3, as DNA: TGTGCCAGGGTGACTAGTGATGGCTACACCTTC. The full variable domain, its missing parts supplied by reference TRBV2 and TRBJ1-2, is EPEVTQTPSHQVTQMGQEVILRCVPISNHLYFYWYRQILGQKVEFLVSFYNNEISEKSEIFDDQFSVERPDGSNFTLKIRSTKLEDSAMYFCARVTSDGYTFGSGTRLTVV.